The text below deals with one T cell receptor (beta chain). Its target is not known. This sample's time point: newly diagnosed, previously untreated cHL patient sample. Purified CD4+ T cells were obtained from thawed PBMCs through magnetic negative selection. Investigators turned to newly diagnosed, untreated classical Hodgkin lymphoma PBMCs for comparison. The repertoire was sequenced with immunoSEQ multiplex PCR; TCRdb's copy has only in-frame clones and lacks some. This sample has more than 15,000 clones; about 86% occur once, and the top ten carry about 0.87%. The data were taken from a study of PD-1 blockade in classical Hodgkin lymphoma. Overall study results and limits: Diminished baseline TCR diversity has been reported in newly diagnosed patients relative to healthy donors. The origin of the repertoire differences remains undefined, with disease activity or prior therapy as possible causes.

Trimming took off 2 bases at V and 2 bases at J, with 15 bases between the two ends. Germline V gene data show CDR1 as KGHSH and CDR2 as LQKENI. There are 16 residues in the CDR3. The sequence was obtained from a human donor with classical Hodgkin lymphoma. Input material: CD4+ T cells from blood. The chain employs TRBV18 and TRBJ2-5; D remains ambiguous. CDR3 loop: CASSPKISTRQETQYF. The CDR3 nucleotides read TGTGCCAGCTCACCAAAAATATCGACAAGGCAAGAGACCCAGTACTTC.